This T cell receptor (beta chain) derives from a study of T cell responses to AZD1222 COVID-19 vaccine (dated by TCRdb to about 2021). Some background on the complete study: A total of just over 230 trial participants underwent TCR sequencing, of whom some 210 received two doses of AZD1222 and some 25 received two doses of the MenACWY control vaccine. Enrollment into the trials was organized by age into subgroups of 18-55, 56-69 and 70-plus years, and those subgroups contained roughly 140, 27 and 60 TCR-sequenced participants, respectively. Overall study results and their limits: In the small 56-69-year group, the increase in depth fell short of significance, most likely because of low power. Conclusions about previously exposed vaccinees are limited because only six or seven AZD1222 recipients were SARS-CoV-2 seropositive at baseline. Participants were mostly white British and included more females than males, and it was suggested by the authors that clonal diversity may have been underestimated. Because no day 14 peak-response samples were available, the repertoires could be characterized only after the peak T cell response. The vaccine-associated CD4 TCRs covered the entire spike protein, and the dominant responses fell in regions 160-218 and 743-854. Epitopes outside the regions mutated in the B.1.351 and B.1.1.7 variants were reportedly recognized by nearly half of the unique spike-specific TCRs. After two AZD1222 doses, both the breadth and the depth of spike-specific TCRs were significantly higher than at day 0 and than in MenACWY recipients.

The CDR3 regions of human TCRbeta chains were analyzed by immunosequencing. The original methods were these. TCRs in the repertoires were compared against a reference library of SARS-CoV-2-specific TCRs that had been generated with the MIRA antigen-specificity platform. Breadth was defined as the fraction of unique TCRs that were SARS-CoV-2-associated. Depth was defined as the fraction of total T cells that were SARS-CoV-2-associated. Using the MIRA data, every spike-specific TCR was mapped to the spike region that the TCR reacted to and assigned to either a CD4 or a CD8 class. Log10-transformed breadth and depth values were compared by one-way ANOVA with Sidak's multiple comparisons tests. The table comes from immuneACCESS by way of TCRdb, which keeps in-frame sequences with V and J called. Part of the clones is missing from these tables; in studies checked, under half for an unresolved V gene and the rest for unknown reasons. V and J calls and clone size are as listed in that table; D and trimming were resolved from the DNA. This sample lists about 110,000 clones; 92% were detected once. Under 10% of the sample belongs to the ten largest clones.

Comment on this clone: There is no known antigen for this receptor. Nothing much larger sits one base from this clone, and base qualities are not available.

Reading the label with the study, this specimen's time point is: about 28 days (+/-7) after the second vaccine dose. Because spike-specific TCR depth and breadth did not differ between the two schedules, AZD1222 recipients who got a second dose at roughly 4 weeks were pooled with those who got a second dose at roughly 12 weeks. The vaccinee samples were drawn from two UK trials, COV001 and COV002, one of which was a single-blind randomized controlled phase 2/3 trial testing AZD1222 (ChAdOx1 nCoV-19) in healthy adults. For TCRbeta chain sequencing, PBMC samples were collected from trial participants at day 0 and at day 28 after the second dose. The germline V gene (reference sequence) yields SEHNR for CDR1 and FQNEAQ for CDR2. From the cysteine up to the phenylalanine, the CDR3 has a length of 14 residues. The read is trimmed to its CDR3 DNA, 42 bases read in frame from base 1. V is pruned by 5 bases and J by 2 bases, leaving 2 bases of the junction without a gene match.

The sequence is built from TRBV7-9 and TRBJ2-7, with TRBD2 identical over 11 junction bases. The source of this sequence is an adult who received the AZD1222 COVID-19 vaccine. The sequencing here drew on peripheral blood, taken 28 days after the second AZD1222 dose. The DNA sequence follows: TGTGCCAGCAGCAGACTAGCGGGGACCTACGAGCAGTACTTC. This codes for CASSRLAGTYEQYF.